The 17 T cell receptor beta chains listed next were all sequenced from one sample in a study of blood T cell repertoires in COVID-19. Libraries were prepared by immunoSEQ multiplex PCR; TCRdb keeps only in-frame clonotypes and omits some of them. The sample holds 300,000 to 500,000 clones, 85% to 90% seen once. The sequencing input was PBMCs or T cells enriched from blood (not recorded which). The receptor source for this set is a woman aged 25 to 39 with acute COVID-19.

J is TRBJ1-4 and V is TRBV2; perhaps TRBD1 as D (6 bases). The length of the CDR3 is 12 residues. Germline CDR1 reads SNHLY; CDR2 reads FYNNEI. V shed 8 bases and J shed 14 bases, with 18 bases lying between them. Here the CDR3 DNA reads TGTGCCAGCGAAGCCCAGGACAGCAGGCTGTTTTTT. Its translation: CASEAQDSRLFF.

This clone was found a few times. This rearrangement joins TRBV9 to TRBJ2-2; TRBD2 agrees at 7 bases. The V gene end was trimmed by 3 bases and the J gene end by 7 bases; junction bases not matched to a gene: 6. Per germline, CDR1 SGDLS and CDR2 YYNGEE. The CDR3 is made up of 14 amino acids. CDR3 loop: CASSANGGNGELFF. CDR3 nucleotide sequence: TGTGCCAGCAGCGCCAACGGGGGGAACGGGGAGCTGTTTTTT.

J is TRBJ1-6 and V is TRBV27; D gene uncertain. Germline values: CDR1 MNHEY, CDR2 SMNVEV (reference sequence). The V and J ends lost 5 bases and 7 bases respectively, with 21 bases between them. CDR3 length: 17 amino acids. The CDR3 is CASSPRLGVEGNSPLHF. For the CDR3, the DNA is TGTGCCAGCAGTCCCCGGCTCGGGGTCGAGGGAAATTCACCCCTCCACTTT.

The chain has TRBV10-2 and TRBJ2-2, with a tentative D call TRBD2 (5 bases). This CDR3 contains 14 residues. CDR1 is WSHSY and CDR2 is SAAADI in the germline V gene. V lost 10 bases and J lost 0, with 12 bases in between. CDR3 coding DNA: TGCGCCACCCGGACTGGTACGAACACCGGGGAGCTGTTTTTT. It translates to CATRTGTNTGELFF.

The gene calls are TRBV12-5 and TRBJ2-7; TRBD2 agrees at 10 bases. The CDR3 length is 14 residues. Losses at the gene ends were 5 bases for V and 3 bases for J; bases not matched to a gene: 4. In germline, CDR1 is LGHNT, CDR2 FRNRAP. For the CDR3, the DNA is TGTGCTAGTGGTCTTAGCGGGGGGAACTACGAGCAGTACTTC. It codes for CASGLSGGNYEQYF.

The rearrangement links TRBV21-1 to TRBJ2-7; the tabulated D call, TRBD1, remains unverified against the DNA. TRBV21-1 is shown as a pseudogene. This CDR3 comprises 19 residues. The CDR3 sequence: CASSFPFSQGQSLDYEQYF. The CDR3 DNA reads as TGTGCCAGCAGTTTCCCATTCTCGCAGGGGCAGAGCCTGGACTACGAGCAGTACTTC.

This clone has a handful of counts. The V gene is TRBV5-1, the J gene TRBJ2-1, with TRBD2 matching 13 bases. Germline values: CDR1 SGHRS, CDR2 YFSETQ. The CDR3 is 19 amino acids. V lost 7 bases to trimming and J lost 0 bases; unmatched junction nucleotides: 13. The CDR3: CASDSAGLAGVSSYNEQFF. The CDR3 DNA sequence: TGCGCCAGCGATTCCGCTGGACTAGCGGGGGTCAGCTCCTACAATGAGCAGTTCTTC.

The chain links TRBV7-9 to TRBJ1-2; no clear D gene. Between the trimmed V and J ends, which lost 4 bases and 0 bases, there was a span of 15 bases. The CDR3 is 16 amino acids. The V gene's germline CDR1 is SEHNR and CDR2 FQNEAQ (reference sequence). CDR3 region: CASSSSYITANYGYTF. The CDR3 nucleotides are TGTGCCAGCAGCTCCTCTTATATAACAGCTAACTATGGCTACACCTTC.

The CDR3 coding sequence is TGTGCCAGCCGGACAGGGACTAACTATGGCTACACCTTC. It codes for CASRTGTNYGYTF. The rearrangement joins TRBV27 to TRBJ1-2; 8 bases align to TRBD1. The length of the CDR3 is 13 residues. The germline V gene has CDR1 MNHEY and CDR2 SMNVEV (reference sequence). The J segment lost 0 bases and the V segment lost 8 bases, leaving 2 bases of the junction unmatched.

This clone has just one count. V usage is TRBV19 and J usage is TRBJ2-3; tentatively, D is TRBD2 (6 bases). The CDR3 length is 15 residues. Looked up from germline, CDR1 is LNHDA and CDR2 is SQIVND (reference sequence). V lost 7 bases, J lost 2 bases, and 16 bases lay in between. CDR3 nucleotides: TGTGCCAGTAATCGCCCGGGACTGCCCACAGATACGCAGTATTTT. Residues: CASNRPGLPTDTQYF. Full variable domain (remainder filled in from reference TRBV19 and TRBJ2-3): DGGITQSPKYLFRKEGQNVTLSCEQNLNHDAMYWYRQDPGQGLRLIYYSQIVNDFQKGDIAEGYSVSREKKESFPLTVTSAQKNPTAFYLCASNRPGLPTDTQYFGPGTRLTVL.

The count of this clone is one. This chain links TRBV5-1 with TRBJ1-1, with D perhaps matching TRBD1 (5 bases). The CDR3 length is 14 residues. V was trimmed by 6 bases and J by 2 bases, leaving 14 bases between them. Germline V gene data show CDR1 as SGHRS and CDR2 as YFSETQ. The CDR3 reads CASTVQGGNTEAFF. CDR3 DNA sequence: TGCGCCAGCACGGTTCAGGGTGGCAACACTGAAGCTTTCTTT.

Note on this clone: The sample holds other DNA sequences that translate to the same CDR3. The rearrangement joins TRBV24-1 to TRBJ2-2; D not certain. The V gene's germline CDR1 is KGHDR and CDR2 SFDVKD. CDR3 length: 15 amino acids. V lost 4 bases to trimming and J lost 2 bases, with 10 bases between them. Written as DNA, the CDR3 is TGTGCCACCAGTGACCCGACTGGAAACACCGGGGAGCTGTTTTTT. Its protein product is CATSDPTGNTGELFF.

The rearrangement uses TRBV19 and TRBJ1-1; TRBD1 agrees at 9 bases. V dropped 5 bases and J dropped 1; count of bases not matched to a gene: 5. CDR3 size: 15 residues. Germline CDR1 LNHDA, CDR2 SQIVND (reference sequence). In DNA, the CDR3 is TGTGCCAGTAGTCTACAGGGGGCTGGGAACACTGAAGCTTTCTTT. It is translated as CASSLQGAGNTEAFF.

The rearrangement links TRBV19 to TRBJ1-1; perhaps TRBD1 as D (6 bases). The CDR3 totals 15 residues. V was shortened by 3 bases and J by 4 bases, with 15 bases between the two germline ends. Germline lookup yields CDR1 LNHDA and CDR2 SQIVND (reference sequence). The chain's CDR3 is CASSIFGGRGTEAFF. DNA for the CDR3: TGTGCCAGTAGTATTTTCGGGGGGCGAGGCACTGAAGCTTTCTTT.

The J gene is TRBJ1-2, the V gene TRBV7-9; unclear D gene. The CDR3 is made up of 14 amino acids. Looked up from germline, CDR1 is SEHNR and CDR2 is FQNEAQ (reference sequence). The V and J ends lost 5 bases and 7 bases respectively, with 17 bases between them. The chain's CDR3 is CASSLLGEDGGYTF. The CDR3 DNA is TGTGCCAGCAGCCTACTCGGGGAGGATGGTGGCTACACCTTC.

The chain is built from TRBV6-5 and TRBJ2-2; the D is unclear. This CDR3 has 13 residues. V lost 6 bases, J lost 7 bases, and 12 bases lay in between. Germline V gene sequence: CDR1 MNHEY, CDR2 SVGAGI. DNA for the CDR3: TGTGCCAGCAGCCGATTTCGGTACGGGGAGCTGTTTTTT. It translates to CASSRFRYGELFF.

The chain carries TRBV3-1 (or the pseudogene TRBV3-2) and TRBJ1-1; TRBD1 might be the D (5 bases). CDR3 length equals 12 residues. Trimming took 4 bases from V and 8 from J, leaving 11 bases between them. CDR1 is LGHDT, CDR2 YNNKEL, per germline (reference sequence). For the CDR3, the DNA is TGTGCCAGCAGCCTGCTTGGGGGGGAAGCTTTCTTT. Its protein product is CASSLLGGEAFF.